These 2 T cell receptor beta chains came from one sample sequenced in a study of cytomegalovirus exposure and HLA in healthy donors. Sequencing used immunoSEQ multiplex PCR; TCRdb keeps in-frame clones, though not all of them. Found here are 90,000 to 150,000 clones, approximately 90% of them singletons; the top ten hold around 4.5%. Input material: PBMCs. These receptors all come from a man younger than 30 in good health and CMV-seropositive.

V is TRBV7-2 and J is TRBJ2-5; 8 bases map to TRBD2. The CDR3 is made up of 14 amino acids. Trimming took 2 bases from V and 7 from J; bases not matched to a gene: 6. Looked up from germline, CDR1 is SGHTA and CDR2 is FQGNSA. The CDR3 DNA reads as TGTGCCAGCAGCTTACAGACTAGCGCTGGGACCCAGTACTTC. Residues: CASSLQTSAGTQYF.

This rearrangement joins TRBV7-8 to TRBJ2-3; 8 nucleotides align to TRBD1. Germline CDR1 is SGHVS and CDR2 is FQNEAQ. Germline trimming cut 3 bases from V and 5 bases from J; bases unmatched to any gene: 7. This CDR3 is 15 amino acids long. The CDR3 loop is CASSFAGQGGDTQYF. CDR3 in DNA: TGTGCCAGCAGCTTTGCCGGACAGGGAGGAGATACGCAGTATTTT.